This TCR beta chain comes out of a study of PD-L1 blockade in urothelial cancer. Study summary: A median blood sample held around 130,000 T cells and about 89,000 unique TCRs.

Trimming cost V 6 bases and J 1 base, with 4 bases left between them. In germline, CDR1 is SGHVS, CDR2 FQNEAQ. The CDR3 runs to 12 residues. Assay: immunoSEQ multiplex PCR; the TCRdb copy retains only in-frame clones and omits some. The table includes roughly 56,000 clones, about four fifths detected once. In this sample, this clone turned up once. Sequences were derived from PBMCs, sampled around atezolizumab (anti-PD-L1) treatment. This TCR came from a man in his 70s with urothelial cancer. The chain carries TRBV7-8 and TRBJ2-1, with D hard to call. The CDR3 protein is CASSKSYNEQFF. The DNA for the CDR3 is TGTGCCAGCAGTAAATCCTACAATGAGCAGTTCTTC.